This T cell receptor beta chain was sequenced in a study of blood T cell repertoires in COVID-19. Study-wide context: Whether acute or convalescent, the COVID-19 samples came from the United States, Italy and Spain.

The CDR3 sequence is 15 residues long. Germline V lookup: CDR1 SGHAT, CDR2 FQNNGV. Trimming took 0 bases from V and 4 from J, leaving 12 bases between them. Participant reports of clinical history set cohort assignment. Profiling relied on immunoSEQ multiplex PCR, and the TCRdb table lists in-frame clones only, not all of them. The sample lists about 260,000 clones, more than 85% occurring once. This sequence was found in a man aged 35 to 55 who had been exposed to COVID-19. J is TRBJ2-5 and V is TRBV11-2; a weak D match, TRBD1 (5 bases). Sequencing was done on a sample of PBMCs or T cells enriched from blood (not recorded which). The CDR3 sequence is CASSLEWQGRETQYF. The DNA of the CDR3 is TGTGCCAGCAGCTTAGAGTGGCAGGGAAGAGAGACCCAGTACTTC.